A single sample is the source of the 5 T cell receptor beta chains below, sequenced in a study of T cell clones after liver transplantation (dated by TCRdb to the late 2010s). The method behind the library was the immunoSEQ multiplex PCR assay. TCRdb retrieved this table from immuneACCESS and kept in-frame rearrangements only. Not all clones are present; in checked studies, unresolved V genes account for under half, and no reason is known for the remainder. For this sample the table gives 45,000 or so clones, of which 86% were detected only once. The top ten hold roughly 2.5% of the sample. This specimen was CD4+ T cells from blood, taken 24 months after liver transplant. These receptors all come from a human patient who received a liver transplant. Where a transplant has occurred, the graft donor may have supplied some of the T cells.

The J gene is TRBJ1-5, the V gene TRBV7-3; 7 bases align to TRBD1. The V and J ends lost 5 bases and 5 bases, in that order; junction bases with no gene match: 3. Germline V CDR1 and CDR2: SGHTA, FQGTGA. CDR3 length: 13 residues. The CDR3, as DNA: TGTGCCAGCAGCCCAGACAGGGATCAGCCCCAGCATTTT. Translated: CASSPDRDQPQHF.

With respect to this clone: Other nucleotide sequences from this sample produce the same CDR3. The chain couples TRBV18 to TRBJ1-2; D ambiguous. The CDR3 is 13 residues long. The ends were cut back, 3 bases at V and 6 bases at J, with 11 bases in the middle. Per the germline V gene, CDR1 is KGHSH and CDR2 is LQKENI. CDR3 DNA sequence: TGTGCCAGCTCACCTGCTTCTGGCGATGGCTACACCTTC. Translation: CASSPASGDGYTF.

This clone was found once. The V gene is TRBV30, the J gene TRBJ2-3; the D gene is possibly TRBD1 (5 bases). The germline V gene encodes CDR1 GTSNPN and CDR2 SVGIG (reference sequence). Trimming removed 3 bases from V and 7 bases from J, with 11 bases in between. This CDR3 spans 12 amino acids. The CDR3 DNA reads as TGTGCCTGGAGCCCCCCAGGGTATACGCAGTATTTT. It encodes CAWSPPGYTQYF.

Comments on this clone: This sample also contains other DNA sequences that code for the same CDR3. The chain has TRBV29-1 and TRBJ1-2, with D unclear. Deletions cut 4 bases from V and 4 bases from J, with 19 bases between. Germline CDR1 SQVTM, CDR2 ANQGSEA. The CDR3 runs 15 residues. The DNA for the CDR3 is TGCAGCGTTGGCGGGTTCAATTCCCCTCCCTATGGCTACACCTTC. Translating it yields CSVGGFNSPPYGYTF.

This clone was seen only once. This chain uses TRBV19 with TRBJ1-2; possible D gene TRBD1, 6 bases. Trimming removed 6 bases from V and 1 base from J, with 15 bases in between. The length of the CDR3 is 15 residues. Germline CDR1 LNHDA, CDR2 SQIVND (reference sequence). The CDR3 loop reads CASRVGQTNNYGYTF. In nucleotides, the CDR3 is TGTGCCAGTAGAGTGGGACAAACGAATAACTATGGCTACACCTTC.